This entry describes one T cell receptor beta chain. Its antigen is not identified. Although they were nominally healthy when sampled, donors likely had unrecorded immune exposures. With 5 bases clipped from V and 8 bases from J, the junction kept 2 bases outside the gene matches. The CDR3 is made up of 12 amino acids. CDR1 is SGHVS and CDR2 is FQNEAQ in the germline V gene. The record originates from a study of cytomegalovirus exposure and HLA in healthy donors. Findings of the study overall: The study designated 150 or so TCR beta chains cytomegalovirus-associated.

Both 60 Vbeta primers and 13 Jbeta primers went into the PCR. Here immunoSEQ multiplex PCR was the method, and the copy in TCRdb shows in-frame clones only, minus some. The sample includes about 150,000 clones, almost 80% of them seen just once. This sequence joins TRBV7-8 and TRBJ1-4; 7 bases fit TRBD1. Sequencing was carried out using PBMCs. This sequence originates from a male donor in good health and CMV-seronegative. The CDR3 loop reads CASSRDSEKLFF. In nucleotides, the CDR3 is TGTGCCAGCAGCCGGGACAGCGAAAAACTGTTTTTT. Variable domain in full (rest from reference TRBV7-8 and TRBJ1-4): GAGVSQSPRYKVAKRGQDVALRCDPISGHVSLFWYQQALGQGPEFLTYFQNEAQLDKSGLPSDRFFAERPEGSVSTLKIQRTQQEDSAVYLCASSRDSEKLFFGSGTQLSVL.